The clone carrying this T cell receptor beta chain was recorded a few times. Its antigen is not known. The CDR3 is 12 amino acids. Germline values: CDR1 SQVTM, CDR2 ANQGSEA. V lost 6 bases, J lost 8 bases, and 14 bases lay in between. These data originate in a study of CD8+ T cells in alopecia areata. Study background: Tofacitinib was taken orally by treated patients, and the dose was 5 to 10 mg twice daily. The study gave tofacitinib for 6 to 18 months, then 6 months off drug.

Sequencing templates came from extracted RNA that was reverse transcribed into cDNA. Some clones are missing from TCRdb's copy, which holds only in-frame ones; the method was immunoSEQ multiplex PCR. The sample includes about 140,000 clones, more than 85% of them seen just once. Treatment in this sample: oral pan-JAK inhibitor, 5-10 mg twice daily. General observations from the study: Since there was just one nonresponder, nobody can yet say how baseline CD8+ expansion ties to response.

The TCR was taken from a human donor with alopecia areata. This rearrangement joins TRBV29-1 to TRBJ2-1; perhaps TRBD2 as D (6 bases). The sequenced sample was CD8+ T cells sorted from blood, obtained at week 4, from a patient treated with tofacitinib. The CDR3 region has the DNA TGCAGCGTCTGGGGGGTGGTGGATGAGCAGTTCTTC. Its protein product is CSVWGVVDEQFF.